The clone carrying this T cell receptor (beta chain) showed up just once. Per the study methods: It was from reference gene primer amplification that nucleated cell counts were estimated. Sequencing used immunoSEQ multiplex PCR; TCRdb keeps in-frame clones, though not all of them. The DNA was the basis for D and trimming; V, J and clone size are from that table. Here the sample spans about 140,000 clones, 84% being singletons. The record originates from a study of blood T cell repertoires in COVID-19. Study background: Samples representing acute and convalescent COVID-19 were sourced from the United States, Italy and Spain. PBMCs, B-cell-depleted T cells, or T cells were the source of the cDNA or gDNA that made up the material.

Trimming left V 6 bases short and J 8 bases short, with 31 bases between. Germline CDR1 and CDR2: LNHDA and SQIVND (reference sequence). This CDR3 comprises 18 residues. The rearrangement joins TRBV19 to TRBJ1-2; D is undetermined. The sequence was collected from a human donor in a cohort sampled during active COVID-19. The sequencing input was peripheral blood. CDR3 region: CASSPLGAAGNPRGGYTF. DNA for the CDR3: TGTGCCAGTAGCCCCCTCGGAGCGGCGGGCAATCCTCGGGGAGGCTACACCTTC. The variable domain in full, completed from reference TRBV19 and TRBJ1-2, reads DGGITQSPKYLFRKEGQNVTLSCEQNLNHDAMYWYRQDPGQGLRLIYYSQIVNDFQKGDIAEGYSVSREKKESFPLTVTSAQKNPTAFYLCASSPLGAAGNPRGGYTFGSGTRLTVV.